This TCR beta chain was found in a study of CD8+ T cells in alopecia areata. This clone has only a few counts. Its antigen is currently unknown. General study results and limits: Tofacitinib significantly lowered scalp clonality and expanded CD8+ clones among the top 100. Numerous expanded lesional clones remained in scalp and blood during tofacitinib.

TCR sequencing used cDNA made by reverse transcription of extracted RNA. Some clones are missing from TCRdb's copy, which holds only in-frame ones; the method was immunoSEQ multiplex PCR. This table holds approximately 65,000 clones, 46% found once. Stated treatment: oral pan-JAK inhibitor, 5-10 mg twice daily. The CDR3 is 14 amino acids. Germline-derived CDR1 and CDR2 are MNHEY and SMNVEV (reference sequence). V lost 5 bases, J lost 4 bases, and 5 bases stayed unmatched. The sample here was CD8+ T cells sorted from blood, taken at approximately week 36, from a patient treated with tofacitinib. This chain links TRBV27 with TRBJ2-1; 7 bases are a match to TRBD2. This sequence originates from a human donor with alopecia areata. In DNA form, the CDR3 reads TGTGCCAGCAGTATGGGGGAGGGATACAATGAGCAGTTCTTC. Its protein is CASSMGEGYNEQFF.